The rows below give T cell receptor beta chains drawn from one sample of a study of PD-1 blockade in classical Hodgkin lymphoma. The table came from immunoSEQ multiplex PCR; TCRdb's copy has only in-frame clones and leaves some out. Of some 21,000 clones in the sample, around 83% were seen once. Material for sequencing was CD4+ T cells from blood. The source of these receptors is a human donor with classical Hodgkin lymphoma. The CDR3 runs from the conserved cysteine through the conserved F or W. The D gene is left open where the match is weak. Clone size is shown for a subset of rows, as once, few, many or a class of expanded clone.

NA	13	NA	TRBJ2-1	TRBV4-2	TGTGCCAGCAGCCAAGTCGGGGGCAATGAGCAGTTCTTC	CASSQVGGNEQFF
NA	13	NA	TRBJ2-5	TRBV7-2	TGTGCCAGCAGCCGCGGGTCCCAAGAGACCCAGTACTTC	CASSRGSQETQYF
NA	15	NA	TRBJ2-7	TRBV2	TGTGCCAGCAGTGAAGGTTCTGCCGGCTCCTACGAGCAGTACTTC	CASSEGSAGSYEQYF
NA	16	TRBD1	TRBJ2-3	TRBV11-2	TGTGCCAGCAGCTTAGAGGGGGGACAGGGCACAGATACGCAGTATTTT	CASSLEGGQGTDTQYF
NA	16	TRBD1	TRBJ2-7	TRBV19	TGTGCCAGTAGCATTATAGGGGGGACAGGGGCCTACGAGCAGTACTTC	CASSIIGGTGAYEQYF
NA	12	NA	TRBJ2-5	TRBV10-3	TGTGCCACCATGGGGTTGGGGGAGACCCAGTACTTC	CATMGLGETQYF
NA	12	NA	TRBJ1-1	TRBV9	TGTGCCAGCAGCTCCCGGGACACTGAAGCTTTCTTT	CASSSRDTEAFF
NA	14	NA	TRBJ1-4	TRBV5-1	TGCGCCAGCAGTAACAGTGGGACTTATGAAAAACTGTTTTTT	CASSNSGTYEKLFF
NA	17	NA	TRBJ2-5	TRBV5-1	TGCGCCAGCAGCTTGGAAAAAGGAAGTCTCCCACAAGAGACCCAGTACTTC	CASSLEKGSLPQETQYF
NA	17	NA	TRBJ2-5	TRBV2	TGTGCCAGCAGTGAAGCGCTTCCTAGGTCCCTGTTTGGGACCCAGTACTTC	CASSEALPRSLFGTQYF
NA	13	NA	TRBJ1-4	TRBV6-5	TGTGCCAGCAGTTACAAGGCCAATGAAAAACTGTTTTTT	CASSYKANEKLFF
few	13	NA	TRBJ1-2	TRBV19	TGTGCCAGTAGTATCTACCAGCGCTATGGCTACACCTTC	CASSIYQRYGYTF
NA	17	TRBD2	TRBJ2-1	TRBV19	TGTGCCAGTAGTATTTCAGGAGCGGGGAGGAATTACAATGAGCAGTTCTTC	CASSISGAGRNYNEQFF
NA	13	NA	TRBJ2-7	TRBV4-1	TGCGCCAGCAGCCACGACAGTTACTACGAGCAGTACTTC	CASSHDSYYEQYF
few	15	NA	TRBJ2-7	TRBV28	TGTGCCAGCAGTTCTCTTCCGAGGGGGGGAGACGAGCAGTACTTC	CASSSLPRGGDEQYF
NA	13	NA	TRBJ1-1	TRBV6-1	TGTGCCAGCAGTAGGGGGGGGGAACCTGAAGCTTTCTTT	CASSRGGEPEAFF
NA	16	NA	TRBJ2-1	TRBV11-3	TGTGCCAGCAGCTTAGGGGCGGGACCCTCCTACAATGAGCAGTTCTTC	CASSLGAGPSYNEQFF
NA	15	NA	TRBJ2-3	TRBV6-4	TGTGCCAGCAGTGACCCAAAATCGGGCGCAGATACGCAGTATTTT	CASSDPKSGADTQYF
NA	15	TRBD2	TRBJ2-5	TRBV7-2	TGTGCCAGCAGCTTCTCGGGACTAGTGCGAGAGACCCAGTACTTC	CASSFSGLVRETQYF
NA	15	NA	TRBJ2-2	TRBV2	TGTGCCAGCAGTCCGGCAGGGGATGCCACCGGGGAGCTGTTTTTT	CASSPAGDATGELFF
NA	13	NA	TRBJ1-1	TRBV28	TGTGCCAGCAGCCCCACAGAGAACACTGAAGCTTTCTTT	CASSPTENTEAFF
NA	12	NA	TRBJ2-7	TRBV29-1	TGCAGCGTTGCACGGGGCCCCTACGAGCAGTACTTC	CSVARGPYEQYF
NA	12	NA	TRBJ2-1	TRBV7-6	TGTGCCAGCAGCCCTGAGTGCAATGAGCAGTTCTTC	CASSPECNEQFF
NA	13	NA	TRBJ2-3	TRBV5-1	TGCGCCAGCAGCGCCGGGTGGGGAGATACGCAGTATTTT	CASSAGWGDTQYF
NA	18	NA	TRBJ1-2	TRBV4-1	TGCGCCAGCAGCCAAGATGGGGAAAGGCTGGGAGCTAACTATGGCTACACCTTC	CASSQDGERLGANYGYTF
NA	16	NA	TRBJ2-1	TRBV19	TGTGCCAGTAGTATTGCATCGGCGGGACTCCCAGGGGAGCAGTTCTTC	CASSIASAGLPGEQFF